This T cell receptor (beta chain) was documented in a study of OX40 agonist ivuxolimab in advanced cancers. Assay: immunoSEQ multiplex PCR; the TCRdb copy retains only in-frame clones and omits some. Seen here are under 80,000 clones, approximately 89% observed once, and the top ten hold around 0.7%. In regard to this clone: Its specificity is not known.

The CDR3 consists of 12 residues. Per the germline V gene, CDR1 is GTSNPN and CDR2 is SVGIG (reference sequence). Deletions cut 1 base from V and 7 bases from J, with 10 bases between. Broader study findings: No antigen was identified for the clonally expanded peripheral T cells.

V gene TRBV30 combines with J gene TRBJ1-1, with a possible D match to TRBD1 (6 bases). The origin of this receptor is an adult with an advanced solid tumor such as melanoma, head and neck, liver or kidney cancer. Material: CD4+ or CD8+ T cells sorted from blood, obtained in a trial of the OX40 agonist ivuxolimab. The CDR3 bases are TGTGCCTGGAGTGCCGGGGGCCTTGAAGCTTTCTTT. Residues: CAWSAGGLEAFF. The full variable domain, completed using reference TRBV30 and TRBJ1-1, is SQTIHQWPATLVQPVGSPLSLECTVEGTSNPNLYWYRQAAGRGLQLLFYSVGIGQISSEVPQNLSASRPQDRQFILSSKKLLLSDSGFYLCAWSAGGLEAFFGQGTRLTVV.